Following are 7 T cell receptor beta chains from one sample sequenced in a study of OX40 agonist ivuxolimab in advanced cancers. Method: immunoSEQ multiplex PCR; TCRdb's copy keeps in-frame clones and lacks some. Among around 67,000 clones listed, almost 85% were seen once. The source was CD4+ or CD8+ T cells sorted from blood, collected in a trial of the OX40 agonist ivuxolimab. The receptors were gathered from an adult with an advanced solid tumor such as melanoma, head and neck, liver or kidney cancer.

J is TRBJ2-2 and V is TRBV27; tentative D call: TRBD1 (6 bases). Trimming pared 6 bases from V and 0 bases from J, leaving 11 bases between. CDR3 size: 15 residues. Germline lookup yields CDR1 MNHEY and CDR2 SMNVEV (reference sequence). The CDR3 region has the DNA TGTGCCAGCAGACAAACAGGGACGAACACCGGGGAGCTGTTTTTT. Protein sequence: CASRQTGTNTGELFF.

This clone appeared a single time. The chain links TRBV19 to TRBJ1-3, with TRBD1 identical over 8 bases. The V gene end was trimmed by 3 bases and the J gene end by 4 bases; junction bases not matched to a gene: 8. Germline CDR1 is LNHDA and CDR2 is SQIVND (reference sequence). This CDR3 comprises 16 residues. The CDR3 sequence: CASSMGTGSGGNTIYF. In DNA form, the CDR3 reads TGTGCCAGTAGTATGGGGACAGGATCTGGGGGAAACACCATATATTTT.

The rearrangement links TRBV28 to TRBJ1-3, with D perhaps TRBD1 (5 bases). The CDR3 is 15 amino acids. V lost 3 bases to trimming and J lost 7 bases, with 16 bases between them. Looked up from germline, CDR1 is MDHEN and CDR2 is SYDVKM. The CDR3 nucleotides read TGTGCCAGCAGTTTCTGGGACGCGCGCCGGAACACCATATATTTT. Translation: CASSFWDARRNTIYF.

The chain carries TRBV6-6 and TRBJ2-5; 9 bases match TRBD1. V lost 2 bases to trimming and J lost 5 bases; unmatched junction nucleotides: 9. CDR1 is MNHNY and CDR2 is SVGAGI in the germline V gene (reference sequence). The CDR3 has 16 amino acids. CDR3 loop: CASSYSGTGTFETQYF. CDR3 DNA: TGTGCCAGCAGTTACAGCGGGACAGGGACTTTTGAGACCCAGTACTTC.

The chain has TRBV11-3 and TRBJ2-3, with D perhaps matching TRBD2 (6 bases). Germline CDR1 is SGHNT and CDR2 is YENEEA. This CDR3 spans 13 amino acids. The V and J ends lost 1 base and 11 bases respectively, with 13 bases between them. The CDR3 is CASSLVPGSRQYF. CDR3 DNA sequence: TGTGCCAGCAGCTTAGTACCCGGGAGCCGGCAGTATTTT.

In this sample, this clone turned up once. J is TRBJ2-1 and V is TRBV12-5; D is undetermined. Germline values: CDR1 LGHNT, CDR2 FRNRAP. This CDR3 contains 13 residues. Trimming cost V 2 bases and J 8 bases, with 10 bases left between them. The DNA of the CDR3 is TGTGCTAGTGGTTTGTGGGGTTCCCATGAGCAGTTCTTC. It yields the protein CASGLWGSHEQFF.

The rearrangement uses TRBV19 and TRBJ1-5; 10 bases line up with TRBD1. V was clipped by 5 bases and J by 7 bases; unmatched bases: 11. Germline CDR1 is LNHDA and CDR2 is SQIVND (reference sequence). The CDR3 has 16 residues. CDR3 residues: CASSARTGGFWQPQHF. The CDR3 DNA reads TGTGCCAGTAGTGCCCGGACAGGGGGATTTTGGCAGCCCCAGCATTTT.